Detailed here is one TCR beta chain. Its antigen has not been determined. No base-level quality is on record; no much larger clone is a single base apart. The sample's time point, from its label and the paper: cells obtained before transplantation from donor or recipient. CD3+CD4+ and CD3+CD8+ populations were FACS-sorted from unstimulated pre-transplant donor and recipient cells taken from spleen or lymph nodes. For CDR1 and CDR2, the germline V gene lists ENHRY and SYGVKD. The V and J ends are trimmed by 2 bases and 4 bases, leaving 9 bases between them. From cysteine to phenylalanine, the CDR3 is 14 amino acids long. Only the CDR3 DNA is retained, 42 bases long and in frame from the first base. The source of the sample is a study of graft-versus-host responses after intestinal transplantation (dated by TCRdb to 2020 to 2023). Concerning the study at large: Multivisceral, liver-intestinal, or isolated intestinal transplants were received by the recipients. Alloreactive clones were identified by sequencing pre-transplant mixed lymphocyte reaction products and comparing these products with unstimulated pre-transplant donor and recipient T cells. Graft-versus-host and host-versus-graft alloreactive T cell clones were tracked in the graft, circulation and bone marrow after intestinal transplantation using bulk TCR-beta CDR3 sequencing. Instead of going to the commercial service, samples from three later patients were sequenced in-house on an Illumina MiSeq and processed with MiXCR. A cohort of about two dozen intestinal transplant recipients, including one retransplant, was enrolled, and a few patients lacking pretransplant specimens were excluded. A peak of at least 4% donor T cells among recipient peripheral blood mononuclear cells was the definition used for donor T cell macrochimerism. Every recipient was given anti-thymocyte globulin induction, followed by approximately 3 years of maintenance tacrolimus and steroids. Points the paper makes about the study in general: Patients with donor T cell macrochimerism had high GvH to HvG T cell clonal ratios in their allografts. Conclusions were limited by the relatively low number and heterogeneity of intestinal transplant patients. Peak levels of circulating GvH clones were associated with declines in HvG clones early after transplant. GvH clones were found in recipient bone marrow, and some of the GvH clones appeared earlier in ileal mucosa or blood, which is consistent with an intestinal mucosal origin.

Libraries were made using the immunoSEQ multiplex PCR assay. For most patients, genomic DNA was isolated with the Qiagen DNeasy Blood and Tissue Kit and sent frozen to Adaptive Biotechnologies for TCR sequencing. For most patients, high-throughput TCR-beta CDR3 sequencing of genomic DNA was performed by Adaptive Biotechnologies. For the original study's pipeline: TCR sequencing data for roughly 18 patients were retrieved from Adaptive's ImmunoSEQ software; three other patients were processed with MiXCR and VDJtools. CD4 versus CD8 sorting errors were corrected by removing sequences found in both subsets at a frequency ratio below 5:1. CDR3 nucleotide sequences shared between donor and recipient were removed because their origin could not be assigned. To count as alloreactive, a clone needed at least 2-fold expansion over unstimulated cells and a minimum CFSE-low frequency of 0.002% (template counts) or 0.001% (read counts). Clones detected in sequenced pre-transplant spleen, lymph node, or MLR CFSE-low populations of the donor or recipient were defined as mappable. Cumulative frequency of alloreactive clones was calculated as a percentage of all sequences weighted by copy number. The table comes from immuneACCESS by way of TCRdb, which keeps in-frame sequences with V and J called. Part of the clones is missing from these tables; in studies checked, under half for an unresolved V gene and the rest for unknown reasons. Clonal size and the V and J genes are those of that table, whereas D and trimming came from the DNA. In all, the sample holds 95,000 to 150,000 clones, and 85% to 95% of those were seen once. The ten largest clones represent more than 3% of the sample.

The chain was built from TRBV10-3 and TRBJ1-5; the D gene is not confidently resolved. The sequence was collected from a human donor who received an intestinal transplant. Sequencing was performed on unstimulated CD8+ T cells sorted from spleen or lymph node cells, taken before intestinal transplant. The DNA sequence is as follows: TGTGCCATCAGTGAGGGCAGTTATAATCAGCCCCAGCATTTT. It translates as CAISEGSYNQPQHF.